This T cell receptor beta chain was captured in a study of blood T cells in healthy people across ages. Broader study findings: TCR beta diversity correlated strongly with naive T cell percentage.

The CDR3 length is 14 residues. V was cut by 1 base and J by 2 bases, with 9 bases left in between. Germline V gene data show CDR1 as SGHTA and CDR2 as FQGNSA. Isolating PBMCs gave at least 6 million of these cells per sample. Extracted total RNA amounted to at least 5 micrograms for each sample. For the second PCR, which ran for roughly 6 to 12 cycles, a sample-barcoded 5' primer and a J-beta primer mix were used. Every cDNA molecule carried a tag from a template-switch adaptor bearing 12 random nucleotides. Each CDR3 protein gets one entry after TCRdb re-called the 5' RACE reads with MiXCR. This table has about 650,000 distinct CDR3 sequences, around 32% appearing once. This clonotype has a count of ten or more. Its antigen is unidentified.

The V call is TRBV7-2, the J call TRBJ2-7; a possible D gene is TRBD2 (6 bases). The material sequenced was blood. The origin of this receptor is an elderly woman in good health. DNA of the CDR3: TGTGCCAGCAGCTTAGGCGGGGCGGCCTACGAGCAGTACTTC. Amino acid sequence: CASSLGGAAYEQYF.